A single sample is the source of the 21 T cell receptor beta chains below, sequenced in a study of shared clonotypes between healthy human individuals (dated by TCRdb to between 2020 and 2021). Receptor libraries were prepared by the immunoSEQ multiplex PCR assay. TCRdb limited this immuneACCESS table to in-frame rearrangements with V and J called. A share of clones is missing; checked studies link under half to unresolved V genes, and the rest is unexplained. Recorded for this sample are some 2.4 million clones; over 85% of them occurred a single time. The ten largest make up more than 0.35% of the sample. The sample consisted of naive CD4+ T cells from PBMCs. The meaning of the sample's cell subset or site label: CD45RA+ positively selected. The source is a man younger than 30 in good health. Some clones in this sample may be carry-over from other donors' samples.

The rearrangement joins TRBV7-9 to TRBJ2-4; 7 nucleotides align to TRBD2. The CDR3 contains 16 residues. Germline CDR1 reads SEHNR; CDR2 reads FQNEAQ (reference sequence). V shed 1 base, J shed 3 bases, and the junction held 6 bases outside the gene matches. This chain's CDR3 is CASSLGLAVIKNIQYF. CDR3 sequence (DNA): TGTGCCAGCAGCTTAGGGCTAGCGGTCATCAAAAACATTCAGTACTTC.

The rearrangement joins TRBV28 to TRBJ1-2; maybe TRBD1 (5 bases). The CDR3 spans 13 residues. Germline CDR1 is MDHEN and CDR2 is SYDVKM. V gave up 7 bases and J gave up 5 bases, with 14 bases separating them. In DNA, the CDR3 is TGTGCCAGCACCTCCCGCCCAGGGTATGGCTACACCTTC. Translation gives CASTSRPGYGYTF.

To note about this clone: The same CDR3 arises from other DNA sequences in this sample as well. The chain carries TRBV7-3 and TRBJ2-1; 9 bases are shared with TRBD2. V was clipped by 6 bases and J by 7 bases; unmatched bases: 4. The CDR3 covers 13 residues. Germline CDR1 SGHTA, CDR2 FQGTGA. CDR3 region: CASSSGLANEQFF. The CDR3 DNA reads as TGTGCCAGCAGTTCGGGACTAGCTAATGAGCAGTTCTTC.

Points on this clone: The sample holds other DNA sequences that translate to the same CDR3. V is TRBV5-6 and J is TRBJ1-1, with D tentatively TRBD1 (6 bases). Trimming removed 4 bases at V and 0 bases at J, with 7 bases between. The CDR3 is 13 residues long. Germline CDR1 and CDR2: SGHDT and YYEEEE. The CDR3 region has the DNA TGTGCCAGCAGCAGGACAGTGAACACTGAAGCTTTCTTT. This encodes CASSRTVNTEAFF.

Details on this clone: One end of the junction is discordant with germline, which a read error may explain. The V call is TRBV14, the J call TRBJ2-1; D may be TRBD1 (6 bases). CDR1 is SGHDN, CDR2 FVKESK, per germline. The CDR3 spans 13 residues. The DNA of the CDR3 is TGTGCCAGCAGCCAAGGTGGGGGCGTACCCTCCCTCTTC. Translation gives CASSQGGGVPSLF.

With regard to this clone: The sample holds other DNA sequences that translate to the same CDR3. This rearrangement joins TRBV10-3 to TRBJ2-6; 9 bases match TRBD1. CDR3 length: 15 residues. CDR1 ENHRY and CDR2 SYGVKD come from the germline V gene. The V and J ends lost 6 bases and 3 bases, in that order; junction bases with no gene match: 3. DNA of the CDR3: TGTGCCATCAGGGGACAGGGAAGTGGGGCCAACGTCCTGACTTTC. Translated, it gives CAIRGQGSGANVLTF.

The chain joins TRBV5-1 to TRBJ2-6, with a weak D call TRBD1 (6 bases). The germline V gene has CDR1 SGHRS and CDR2 YFSETQ. Trimming removed 4 bases from V and 0 bases from J, with 11 bases in between. The CDR3 loop spans 16 amino acids. The CDR3 spells CASSEPDSSGANVLTF. CDR3 bases: TGCGCCAGCAGCGAACCGGACAGCTCTGGGGCCAACGTCCTGACTTTC.

V usage is TRBV7-2 and J usage is TRBJ1-5; 10 bases fit TRBD1. After removal of 4 bases from V and 7 bases from J, the junction contained 7 bases not matched to a gene. Germline-derived CDR1 and CDR2 are SGHTA and FQGNSA. This CDR3 has 15 residues. The CDR3 DNA is TGTGCCAGCAGCTACGGGGGACAGGGGAGCCAGCCCCAGCATTTT. The encoded protein is CASSYGGQGSQPQHF.

The chain couples TRBV19 to TRBJ1-2, with 7 bases fitting TRBD1. The junction had 19 bases not matched to a gene; V was cut back by 1 base and J by 5 bases. The germline V gene has CDR1 LNHDA and CDR2 SQIVND (reference sequence). There are 19 residues in the CDR3. This CDR3 reads CASSIVGGDSRHQTYGYTF. CDR3 sequence (DNA): TGTGCCAGTAGTATAGTTGGTGGGGACAGCCGGCATCAGACGTATGGCTACACCTTC.

The gene calls are TRBV7-9 and TRBJ1-1, with D perhaps matching TRBD1 (5 bases). The germline V gene encodes CDR1 SEHNR and CDR2 FQNEAQ (reference sequence). The CDR3 is made up of 14 amino acids. The V gene lost 5 bases and the J gene lost 0 bases, with 10 bases spanning the gap. DNA of the CDR3: TGTGCCAGCAGCCCTGGGGGGGTGAACACTGAAGCTTTCTTT. This sequence encodes CASSPGGVNTEAFF.

The rearrangement uses TRBV7-9 and TRBJ2-3; D call uncertain. The CDR3 has 15 residues. Germline CDR1 and CDR2: SEHNR and FQNEAQ (reference sequence). The V and J ends lost 7 bases and 0 bases respectively, with 14 bases between them. The CDR3 coding sequence is TGTGCCAGCAACCCCGACGGACCTAGCACAGATACGCAGTATTTT. Translation: CASNPDGPSTDTQYF.

The V and J genes are TRBV7-2 and TRBJ1-5, with D possibly TRBD1 on 6 matching bases. CDR1 SGHTA and CDR2 FQGNSA come from the germline V gene. Trimming cost V 3 bases and J 1 base, with 10 bases left between them. The CDR3 has 15 amino acids. The CDR3 nucleotides are TGTGCCAGCAGCTTTGGACAGACCAGCAATCAGCCCCAGCATTTT. Protein sequence: CASSFGQTSNQPQHF.

The CDR3 region is CASSLGGGQGTPYGYTF. CDR3 nucleotide sequence: TGTGCCAGCAGTTTAGGGGGTGGACAGGGAACCCCCTATGGCTACACCTTC. The genes are TRBV28 and TRBJ1-2, with 8 positions matching TRBD1. V was pared by 2 bases and J by 4 bases, with 12 bases of the junction left unmatched. The CDR3 totals 17 residues. The V gene's germline CDR1 is MDHEN and CDR2 SYDVKM.

The chain employs TRBV7-9 and TRBJ2-5; D not resolved. Per germline, CDR1 SEHNR and CDR2 FQNEAQ (reference sequence). CDR3 length: 12 amino acids. The V end was cut by 2 bases, the J end by 5 bases, with 6 bases between. CDR3 sequence reads: CASSLSGETQYF. In DNA form, the CDR3 reads TGTGCCAGCAGCTTATCTGGGGAGACCCAGTACTTC.

This clone was observed a handful of times. This rearrangement joins TRBV6-5 to TRBJ1-5; 8 nucleotides agree with TRBD1. V lost 7 bases and J lost 2; bases outside the gene matches: 7. CDR1 and CDR2 from the germline V gene are MNHEY and SVGAGI. CDR3 length equals 15 residues. CDR3 DNA: TGTGCCAGCACCCCGACAGGGGAGGGCAATCAGCCCCAGCATTTT. This translates into CASTPTGEGNQPQHF.

Here the CDR3 reads CASRGDGSVYEQYF. The CDR3 DNA sequence: TGTGCCAGCAGGGGGGACGGATCCGTCTACGAGCAGTACTTC. This rearrangement joins TRBV6-1 to TRBJ2-7, with D perhaps TRBD1 or TRBD2 (5 bases each). V shed 6 bases and J shed 3 bases, with 15 bases lying between them. The CDR3 is made up of 14 amino acids. The germline V gene has CDR1 MNHNS and CDR2 SASEGT.

J is TRBJ2-6 and V is TRBV5-4, with 8 bases that match TRBD1. CDR1 SGHNT and CDR2 YYREEE come from the germline V gene (reference sequence). V lost 1 base, J lost 9 bases, and 3 bases stayed unmatched. The length of the CDR3 is 14 residues. The CDR3 reads CASSLTGGGNVLTF. Written as DNA, the CDR3 is TGTGCCAGCAGCTTGACAGGGGGTGGCAACGTCCTGACTTTC.

The CDR3 DNA is TGTGCCAGCAGTTACTCGGGCAGGGGTTACTACGAGCAGTACTTC. This gives the protein CASSYSGRGYYEQYF. The J gene is TRBJ2-7, the V gene TRBV6-5; the D gene is possibly TRBD1 (6 bases). The CDR3 length is 15 residues. The V gene lost 0 bases and the J gene lost 3 bases, with 12 bases spanning the gap. CDR1 and CDR2 (germline): MNHEY, SVGAGI.

This chain connects TRBV14 to TRBJ2-7; 9 bases are shared with TRBD2. V lost 3 bases to trimming and J lost 1 base; unmatched junction nucleotides: 7. The CDR3 runs to 16 residues. From germline, CDR1 is SGHDN and CDR2 FVKESK. CDR3 sequence reads: CASSHRIAGESYEQYF. CDR3 sequence (DNA): TGTGCCAGCAGCCATCGGATAGCGGGAGAGTCCTACGAGCAGTACTTC.

This clone occurred once. V usage is TRBV7-6 and J usage is TRBJ2-6, with a weak D call TRBD2 (5 bases). CDR1 and CDR2 (germline): SGHVS, FNYEAQ. The V and J ends lost 4 bases and 2 bases respectively, with 6 bases between them. The length of the CDR3 is 14 residues. CDR3 region: CASSSEAGANVLTF. The CDR3 region has the DNA TGTGCCAGCAGCTCGGAGGCTGGGGCCAACGTCCTGACTTTC.

The rearrangement joins TRBV1 to TRBJ2-3; the D call TRBD2 from the table was never checked on the DNA. TRBV1 is a recognized pseudogene. This CDR3 spans 19 amino acids. The DNA of the CDR3 is TGCACCAGCAGCCCCCCCCTCTTCGGACTAGCGGACCGCACAGATACGCAGTATTTT. Protein: CTSSPPLFGLADRTDTQYF.